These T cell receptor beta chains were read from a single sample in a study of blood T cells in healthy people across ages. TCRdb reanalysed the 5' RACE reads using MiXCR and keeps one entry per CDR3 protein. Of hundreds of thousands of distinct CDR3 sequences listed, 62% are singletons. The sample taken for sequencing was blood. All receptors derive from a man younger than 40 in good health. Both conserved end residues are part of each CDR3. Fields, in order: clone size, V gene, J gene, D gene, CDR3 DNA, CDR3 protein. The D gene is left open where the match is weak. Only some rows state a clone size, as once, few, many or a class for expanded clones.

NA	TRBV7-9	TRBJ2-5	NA	TGTGCCAGCAGCCCGGGGACCACCCCAGAGACCCAGTACTTC	CASSPGTTPETQYF
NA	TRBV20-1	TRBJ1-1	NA	TGCAGTGCTAGAGATTTTGGGATTGGTAACACTGAAGCTTTCTTT	CSARDFGIGNTEAFF
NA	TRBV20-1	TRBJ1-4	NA	TGCAGTGCTAGAAGGACCCCAACTAATGAAAAACTGTTTTTT	CSARRTPTNEKLFF
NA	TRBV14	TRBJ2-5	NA	TGTGCCAGCAGCCAAGGACGGGGGTACCAAGAGACCCAGTACTTC	CASSQGRGYQETQYF
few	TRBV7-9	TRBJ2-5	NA	TGTGCCAGCAGCTTAGACGGGGTTGGAGAGACCCAGTACTTC	CASSLDGVGETQYF
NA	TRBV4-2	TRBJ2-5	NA	TGTGCCAGCAGCCAAGTAGGGGCAGGGGAGACCCAGTACTTC	CASSQVGAGETQYF
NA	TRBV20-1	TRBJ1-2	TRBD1	TGCAGTGCTAGGACAGGGGAGGGCTACACCTTC	CSARTGEGYTF
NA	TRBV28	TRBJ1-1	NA	TGTGCCAGCAGTAACACTGAAGCTTTCTTT	CASSNTEAFF
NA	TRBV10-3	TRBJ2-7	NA	TGTGCCCATAGCGGGACAGCGGACTACGAGCAGTACTTC	CAHSGTADYEQYF
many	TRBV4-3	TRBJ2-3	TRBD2	TGCGCCAGCAGCCAAGATCTGGCTAGCGGGGCAGATACGCAGTATTTT	CASSQDLASGADTQYF
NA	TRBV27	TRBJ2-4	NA	TGTGCCAGCAGGGCAGGGATATCGGACATTCAGTACTTC	CASRAGISDIQYF
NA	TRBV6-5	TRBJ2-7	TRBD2	TGTGCCAGCAGTTACTCAGCGGGGGCGGTTTTCTACGAGCAGTACTTC	CASSYSAGAVFYEQYF
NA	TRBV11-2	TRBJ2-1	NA	TGTGCCAGCAGCTTATTTAGCGGACCAATCTCCTACAATGAGCAGTTCTTC	CASSLFSGPISYNEQFF
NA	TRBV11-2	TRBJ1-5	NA	TGTGCCAGCAGCTTAGCCTCCGGGGCCAATCAGCCCCAGCATTTT	CASSLASGANQPQHF
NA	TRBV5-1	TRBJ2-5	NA	TGCGCCAGCACCTATGGGGGGGAGACCCAGTACTTC	CASTYGGETQYF
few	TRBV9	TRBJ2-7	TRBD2	TGTGCCAGCAGCGGAGGGACTAGCGGGGGTATAGGCTCCTACGAGCAGTACTTC	CASSGGTSGGIGSYEQYF
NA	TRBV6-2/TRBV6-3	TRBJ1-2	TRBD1	TGTGCCAGCAGTACGGGGGGACAGCTCTATGGCTACACCTTC	CASSTGGQLYGYTF
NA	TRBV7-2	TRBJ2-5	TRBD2	TGTGCCAGCAGCACACGTAGCGGGGGGGCCCAAGAGACCCAGTACTTC	CASSTRSGGAQETQYF
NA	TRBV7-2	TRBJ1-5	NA	TGTGCCAGCAGCTTGACAGGTCATCAGCCCCAGCATTTT	CASSLTGHQPQHF
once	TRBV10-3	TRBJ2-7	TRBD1	TGTGCCATCAGTGCCGGGACAGGCTACGAGCAGTACTTC	CAISAGTGYEQYF
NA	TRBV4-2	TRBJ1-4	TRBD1	TGTGCCAGCACTCCACGGGGATCACAGGGGGCGTTTGAAAAACTGTTTTTT	CASTPRGSQGAFEKLFF
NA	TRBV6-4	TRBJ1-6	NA	TGTGCCAGCCGCTTGTCGACGGAACTTTATGATTCACCCCTCCACTTT	CASRLSTELYDSPLHF
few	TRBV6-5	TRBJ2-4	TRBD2	TGTGCCAGCAGTTACGGAGGATGGGCGGGGGGGAGAAACATTCAGTACTTC	CASSYGGWAGGRNIQYF
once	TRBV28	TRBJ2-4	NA	TGTGCCAGCAGGACCCCCCCGGGAGAGCAGTACTTC	CASRTPPGEQYF
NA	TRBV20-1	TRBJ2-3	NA	TGCAGGGAAAATACGCAGTATTTT	CRENTQYF
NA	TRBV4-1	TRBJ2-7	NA	TGCGCCAGCAGCCCGACCACGCAGGGGTCCTACGAGCAGTACTTC	CASSPTTQGSYEQYF
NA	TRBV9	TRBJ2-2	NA	TGTGCCAGCAGCCCTTCCCATGGGGCAAACACCGGGGAGCTGTTTTTT	CASSPSHGANTGELFF
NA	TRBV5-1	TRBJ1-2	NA	TGCGCCAGCAGCTTGGCTGCAGCTCCCAACTATGGCTACACCTTC	CASSLAAAPNYGYTF
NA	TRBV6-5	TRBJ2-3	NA	TGTGCCAGCAGTTCCCCGGGACTCAGCACAGATACGCAGTATTTT	CASSSPGLSTDTQYF
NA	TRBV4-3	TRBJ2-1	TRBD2	TGCGCCAGCAGCCAGATAATGGGGGGGGAACTCTCCTACAATGAGCAGTTCTTC	CASSQIMGGELSYNEQFF
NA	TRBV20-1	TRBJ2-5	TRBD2	TGCAGTGCTCGACCGACGACTAGCGGGAAAGAGACCCAGTACTTC	CSARPTTSGKETQYF
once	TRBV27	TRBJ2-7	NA	TGTGCTAGCAGTTTAGGGTGGGCGGGTTCCTACGAGCAGTACTTC	CASSLGWAGSYEQYF
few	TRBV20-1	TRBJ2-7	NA	TGCAGTGCTAGAGATCGGTCAACCTACGAGCAGTACTTC	CSARDRSTYEQYF
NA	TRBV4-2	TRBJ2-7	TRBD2	TGTGCCAGCAGCCATACTAGCGGGTACTACGAGCAGTACTTC	CASSHTSGYYEQYF
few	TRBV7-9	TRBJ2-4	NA	TGTGCCAGCAGCTTAGTTGGGACTCCTTCACTAGCCAAAAACATTCAGTACTTC	CASSLVGTPSLAKNIQYF
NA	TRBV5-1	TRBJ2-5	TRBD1	TGCGCCAGCAGTTTGGGGCCCCACGGGACAGGGATAGGAGAGACCCAGTACTTC	CASSLGPHGTGIGETQYF
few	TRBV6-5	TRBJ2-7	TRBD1	TGTGCCAGCAGAACGGACAGGGCTGCGTACGAGCAGTACTTC	CASRTDRAAYEQYF
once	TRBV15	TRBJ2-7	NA	TGTGCCACCAGCAGCGACAGCTCCTACTCCTACGAGCAGTACTTC	CATSSDSSYSYEQYF
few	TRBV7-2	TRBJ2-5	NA	TGTGCCAGCAGCTCGACTAGGGGCCAAGAGACCCAGTACTTC	CASSSTRGQETQYF
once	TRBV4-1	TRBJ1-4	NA	TGCGCCAGCAGCCAAGGACAGGATGGTGAAAAACTGTTTTTT	CASSQGQDGEKLFF